Below are 10 T cell receptor beta chains sequenced from a single sample in a study of OX40 agonist ivuxolimab in advanced cancers. TCRdb keeps only in-frame clones here, not all; method: immunoSEQ multiplex PCR. The sample contains 25,000 to 35,000 clones, roughly 84% of which appear only once. This sample comprised CD4+ or CD8+ T cells sorted from blood, obtained in a trial of the OX40 agonist ivuxolimab. The receptors derive from an adult with an advanced solid tumor such as melanoma, head and neck, liver or kidney cancer.

The chain uses TRBV29-1 and TRBJ2-1; no clear D gene. Germline V gives CDR1 SQVTM, CDR2 ANQGSEA. This CDR3 spans 13 amino acids. V lost 0 bases to trimming and J lost 6 bases, with 9 bases between them. The CDR3 spells CSVEDGVSNEQFF. The DNA for the CDR3 is TGCAGCGTTGAAGATGGGGTCAGCAATGAGCAGTTCTTC.

This rearrangement joins TRBV5-8 to TRBJ2-1; TRBD2 aligns across 7 bases. Trimming at V came to 1 base and at J to 4 bases, leaving 8 bases not matched to a gene. The CDR3 is 16 residues long. Germline values: CDR1 SGHTS, CDR2 YDEGEE. This CDR3 is CASSLSLAGLYNEQFF. The CDR3 nucleotides are TGTGCCAGCAGCTTGTCGTTAGCGGGCTTATACAATGAGCAGTTCTTC.

The chain couples TRBV10-2 to TRBJ1-2; D not resolved. This CDR3 spans 13 amino acids. Trimming left V 7 bases short and J 3 bases short, with 12 bases between. Looked up from germline, CDR1 is WSHSY and CDR2 is SAAADI. DNA for the CDR3: TGCGCCAGCATCGAGACCGCTTACTATGGCTACACCTTC. Protein sequence: CASIETAYYGYTF.

This clone has just a few counts. V and J are TRBV7-8 and TRBJ2-2; D not resolved. This CDR3 region has 12 residues. Trimming cost V 6 bases and J 6 bases, with 8 bases left between them. Germline V gene lookup returns CDR1 SGHVS and CDR2 FQNEAQ. The CDR3 DNA follows: TGTGCCAGCAGTGTGGGGTCCGGGGAGCTGTTTTTT. This encodes CASSVGSGELFF.

V and J are TRBV7-9 and TRBJ2-7, with unresolved D. Germline V gives CDR1 SEHNR, CDR2 FQNEAQ (reference sequence). The CDR3 consists of 13 residues. V lost 5 bases, J lost 2 bases, and 10 bases lay in between. The CDR3 DNA reads as TGTGCCAGCAGCCCGACGTTGGCCTACGAGCAGTACTTC. Amino acid sequence: CASSPTLAYEQYF. The full variable domain, in which reference TRBV7-9 and TRBJ2-7 provide the parts outside the CDR3, is DTGVSQNPRHKITKRGQNVTFRCDPISEHNRLYWYRQTLGQGPEFLTYFQNEAQLEKSRLLSDRFSAERPKGSFSTLEIQRTEQGDSAMYLCASSPTLAYEQYFGPGTRLTVT.

In this sample, this clone is medium-sized. The chain combines TRBV2 with TRBJ2-7; a possible D gene is TRBD1 (6 bases). CDR1 is SNHLY and CDR2 is FYNNEI in the germline V gene. V was cut by 6 bases and J by 0 bases, with 12 bases left in between. The CDR3 sequence is 14 residues long. CDR3 sequence (DNA): TGTGCCAGCAGGGGCAGGGGCAACTCCTACGAGCAGTACTTC. Translated: CASRGRGNSYEQYF.

The rearrangement uses TRBV4-3 and TRBJ1-2; D unresolved. Per germline, CDR1 LGHNA and CDR2 YSLEER. Between the trimmed V and J ends, which lost 4 bases and 4 bases, there was a span of 13 bases. The CDR3 length is 14 residues. DNA for the CDR3: TGCGCCAGCAGCCCCGGTAGGACCGCCTATGGCTACACCTTC. It translates to CASSPGRTAYGYTF.

The DNA of the CDR3 is TGTGCCAGCAGCCAGGACAGGGGAGAGACCCAGTACTTC. Translation gives CASSQDRGETQYF. The rearrangement uses TRBV13 and TRBJ2-5, with 9 bases fitting TRBD1. In germline, CDR1 is PRHDT, CDR2 FYEKMQ (reference sequence). V shed 5 bases and J 4 bases; nucleotides not matched to a gene: 2. The CDR3 covers 13 residues.

V and J are TRBV5-1 and TRBJ2-1; tentatively, D is TRBD2 (6 bases). Germline V gene data show CDR1 as SGHRS and CDR2 as YFSETQ. V dropped 5 bases and J dropped 3 bases, with 12 bases sitting between them. CDR3 size: 14 residues. The CDR3: CASSLRLDYNEQFF. The CDR3 DNA follows: TGCGCCAGCAGTTTGAGACTAGACTACAATGAGCAGTTCTTC.

This chain connects TRBV27 to TRBJ1-4; TRBD1 is a possible D gene (5 bases). The CDR3 extends over 15 amino acids. Germline V gives CDR1 MNHEY, CDR2 SMNVEV (reference sequence). Trimming removed 2 bases from V and 8 bases from J, with 15 bases in between. The CDR3, as DNA: TGTGCCAGCAGTTTAGCTTGGGACCAGGGCGAAAAACTGTTTTTT. Translated: CASSLAWDQGEKLFF.